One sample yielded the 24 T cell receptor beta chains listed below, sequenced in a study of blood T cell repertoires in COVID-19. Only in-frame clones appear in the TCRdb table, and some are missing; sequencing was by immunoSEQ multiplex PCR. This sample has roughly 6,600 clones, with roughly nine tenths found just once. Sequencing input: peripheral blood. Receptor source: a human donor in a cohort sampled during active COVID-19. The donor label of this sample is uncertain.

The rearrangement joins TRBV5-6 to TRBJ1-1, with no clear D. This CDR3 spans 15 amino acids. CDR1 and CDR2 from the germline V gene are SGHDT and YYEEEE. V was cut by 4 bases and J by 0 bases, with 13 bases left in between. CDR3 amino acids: CASSVEGGLNTEAFF. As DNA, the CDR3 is TGTGCCAGCAGCGTCGAGGGCGGATTGAACACTGAAGCTTTCTTT.

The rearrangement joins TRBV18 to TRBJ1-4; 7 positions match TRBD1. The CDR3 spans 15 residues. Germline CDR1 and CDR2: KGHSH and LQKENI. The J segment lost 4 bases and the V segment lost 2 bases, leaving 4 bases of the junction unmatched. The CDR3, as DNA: TGTGCCAGCTCACCAGGGGGACAGCTTAATGAAAAACTGTTTTTT. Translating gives CASSPGGQLNEKLFF.

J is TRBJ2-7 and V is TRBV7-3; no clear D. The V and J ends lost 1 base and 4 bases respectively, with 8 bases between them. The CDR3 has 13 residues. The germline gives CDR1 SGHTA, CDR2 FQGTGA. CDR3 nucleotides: TGTGCCAGCAGCTTAAATTCCAGGTACGAGCAGTACTTC. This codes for CASSLNSRYEQYF.

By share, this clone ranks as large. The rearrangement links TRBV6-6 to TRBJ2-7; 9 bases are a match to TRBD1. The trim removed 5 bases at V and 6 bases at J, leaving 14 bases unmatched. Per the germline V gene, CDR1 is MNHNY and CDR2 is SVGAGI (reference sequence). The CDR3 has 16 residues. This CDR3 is CASSKQLTGGGVEQYF. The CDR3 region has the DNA TGTGCCAGCAGTAAGCAACTGACAGGGGGGGGAGTCGAGCAGTACTTC.

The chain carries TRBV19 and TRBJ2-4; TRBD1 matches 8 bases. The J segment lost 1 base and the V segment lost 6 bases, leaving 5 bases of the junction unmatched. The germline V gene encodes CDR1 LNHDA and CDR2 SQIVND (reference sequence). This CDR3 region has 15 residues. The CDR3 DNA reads TGTGCCAGTAGCCCAGGGGGCATGGCCAAAAACATTCAGTACTTC. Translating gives CASSPGGMAKNIQYF.

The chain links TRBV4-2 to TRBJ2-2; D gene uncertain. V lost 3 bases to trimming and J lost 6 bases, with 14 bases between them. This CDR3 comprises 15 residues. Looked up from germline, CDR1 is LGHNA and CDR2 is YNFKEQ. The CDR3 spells CASSQRPFNPGELFF. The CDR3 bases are TGTGCCAGCAGCCAGCGGCCCTTCAACCCCGGGGAGCTGTTTTTT.

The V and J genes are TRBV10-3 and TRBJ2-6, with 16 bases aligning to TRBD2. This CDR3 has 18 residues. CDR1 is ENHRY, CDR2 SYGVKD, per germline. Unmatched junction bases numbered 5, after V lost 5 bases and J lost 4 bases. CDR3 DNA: TGTGCCATCAGTCCGGGACTAGCGGGAGGGTCCGGGGCCAACGTCCTGACTTTC. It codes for CAISPGLAGGSGANVLTF.

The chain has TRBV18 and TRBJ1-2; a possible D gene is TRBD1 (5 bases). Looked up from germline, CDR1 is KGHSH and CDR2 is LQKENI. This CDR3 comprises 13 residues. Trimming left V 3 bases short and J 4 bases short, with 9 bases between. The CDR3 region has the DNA TGTGCCAGCTCACCCCCGGGGGGCTATGGCTACACCTTC. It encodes CASSPPGGYGYTF. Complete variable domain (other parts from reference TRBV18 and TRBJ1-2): NAGVMQNPRHLVRRRGQEARLRCSPMKGHSHVYWYRQLPEEGLKFMVYLQKENIIDESGMPKERFSAEFPKEGPSILRIQQVVRGDSAAYFCASSPPGGYGYTFGSGTRLTVV.

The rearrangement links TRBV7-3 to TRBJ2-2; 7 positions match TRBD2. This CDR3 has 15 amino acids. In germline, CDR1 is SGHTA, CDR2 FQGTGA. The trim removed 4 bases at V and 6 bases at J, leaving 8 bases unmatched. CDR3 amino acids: CASSSTRGLAGELFF. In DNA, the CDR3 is TGTGCCAGCAGCTCCACGCGGGGGTTGGCCGGGGAGCTGTTTTTT.

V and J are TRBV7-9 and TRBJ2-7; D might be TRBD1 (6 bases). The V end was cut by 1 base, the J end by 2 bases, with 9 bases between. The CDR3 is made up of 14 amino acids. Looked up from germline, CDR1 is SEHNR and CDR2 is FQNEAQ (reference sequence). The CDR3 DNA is TGTGCCAGCAGCTTAGAGGGGGTCGCCTACGAGCAGTACTTC. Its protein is CASSLEGVAYEQYF.

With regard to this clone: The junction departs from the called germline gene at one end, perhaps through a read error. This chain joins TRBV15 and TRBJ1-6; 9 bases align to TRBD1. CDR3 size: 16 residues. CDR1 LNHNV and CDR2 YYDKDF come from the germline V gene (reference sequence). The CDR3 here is CATRRDRASYNSPLHF. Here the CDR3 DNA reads TGTGCCACCCGCAGGGACAGGGCATCCTATAATTCACCCCTCCACTTT. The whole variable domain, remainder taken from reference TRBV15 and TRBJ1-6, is DAMVIQNPRYQVTQFGKPVTLSCSQTLNHNVMYWYQQKSSQAPKLLFHYYDKDFNNEADTPDNFQSRRPNTSFCFLDIRSPGLGDTAMYLCATRRDRASYNSPLHFGNGTRLTVT.

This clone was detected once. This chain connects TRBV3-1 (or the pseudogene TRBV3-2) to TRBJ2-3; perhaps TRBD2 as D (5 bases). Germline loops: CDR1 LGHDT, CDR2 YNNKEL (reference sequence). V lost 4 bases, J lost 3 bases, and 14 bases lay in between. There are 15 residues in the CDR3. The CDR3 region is CASSPGSTTTDTQYF. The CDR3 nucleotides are TGTGCCAGCAGCCCGGGGAGCACTACTACAGATACGCAGTATTTT.

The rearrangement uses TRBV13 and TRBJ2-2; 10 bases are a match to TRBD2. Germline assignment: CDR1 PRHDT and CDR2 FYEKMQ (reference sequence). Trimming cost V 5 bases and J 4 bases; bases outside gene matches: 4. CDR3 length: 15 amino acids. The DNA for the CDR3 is TGTGCCAGCAGCCAAGGACTAGCGGCCACCGGGGAGCTGTTTTTT. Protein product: CASSQGLAATGELFF.

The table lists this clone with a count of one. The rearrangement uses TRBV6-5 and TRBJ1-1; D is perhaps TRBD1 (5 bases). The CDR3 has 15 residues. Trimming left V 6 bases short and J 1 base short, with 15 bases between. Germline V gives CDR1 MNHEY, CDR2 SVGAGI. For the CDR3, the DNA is TGTGCCAGCAGGCACACCGGACAAACGAACACTGAAGCTTTCTTT. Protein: CASRHTGQTNTEAFF.

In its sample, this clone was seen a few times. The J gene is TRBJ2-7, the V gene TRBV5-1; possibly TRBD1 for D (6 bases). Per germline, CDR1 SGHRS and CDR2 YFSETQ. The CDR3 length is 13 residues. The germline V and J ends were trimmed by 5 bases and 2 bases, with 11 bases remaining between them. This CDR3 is CASRLGQPYEQYF. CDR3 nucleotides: TGCGCCAGCAGGCTCGGACAGCCCTACGAGCAGTACTTC.

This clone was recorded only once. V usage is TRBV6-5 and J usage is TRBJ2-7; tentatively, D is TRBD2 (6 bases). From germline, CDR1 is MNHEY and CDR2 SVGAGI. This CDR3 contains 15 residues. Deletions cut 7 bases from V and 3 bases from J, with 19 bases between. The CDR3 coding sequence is TGTGCCAGCACGACGGGCGGGGCAGAACTCTACGAGCAGTACTTC. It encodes CASTTGGAELYEQYF.

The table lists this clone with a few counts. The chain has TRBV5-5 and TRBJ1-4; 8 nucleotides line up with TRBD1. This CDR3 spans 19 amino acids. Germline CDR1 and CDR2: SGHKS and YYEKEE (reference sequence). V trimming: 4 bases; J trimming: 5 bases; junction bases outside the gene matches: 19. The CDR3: CASSTRWTGPFTENEKLFF. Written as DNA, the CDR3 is TGTGCCAGCAGCACCCGCTGGACAGGGCCCTTCACCGAGAATGAAAAACTGTTTTTT.

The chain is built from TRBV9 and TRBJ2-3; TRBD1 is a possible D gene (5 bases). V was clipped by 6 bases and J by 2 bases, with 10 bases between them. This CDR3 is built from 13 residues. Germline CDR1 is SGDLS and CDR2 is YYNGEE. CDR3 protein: CASNQGPTDTQYF. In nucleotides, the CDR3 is TGTGCCAGCAACCAGGGCCCCACAGATACGCAGTATTTT.

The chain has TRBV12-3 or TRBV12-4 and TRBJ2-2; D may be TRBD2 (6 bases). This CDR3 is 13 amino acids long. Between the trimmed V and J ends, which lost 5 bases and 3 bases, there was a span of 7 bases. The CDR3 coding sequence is TGTGCCAGCAGTGGGGGGTACACCGGGGAGCTGTTTTTT. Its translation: CASSGGYTGELFF.

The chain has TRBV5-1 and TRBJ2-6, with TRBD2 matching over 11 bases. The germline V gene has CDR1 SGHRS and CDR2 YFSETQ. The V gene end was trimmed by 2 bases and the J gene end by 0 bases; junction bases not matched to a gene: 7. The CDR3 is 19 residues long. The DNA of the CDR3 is TGCGCCAGCAGCTTTGCTAGCGGGGGGTTCTCCTCTGGGGCCAACGTCCTGACTTTC. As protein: CASSFASGGFSSGANVLTF.

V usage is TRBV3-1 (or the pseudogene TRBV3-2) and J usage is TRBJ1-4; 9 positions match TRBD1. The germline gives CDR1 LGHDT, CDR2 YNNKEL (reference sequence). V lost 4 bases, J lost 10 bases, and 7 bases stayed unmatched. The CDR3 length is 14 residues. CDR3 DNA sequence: TGTGCCAGCAGCCCGACAGGGGGTCGGGGAAAACTGTTTTTT. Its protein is CASSPTGGRGKLFF.

The CDR3 bases are TGTGCCAGCAGCTTACTTGGACAGGGGTTGGAGACCCAGTACTTC. Translation: CASSLLGQGLETQYF. The V call is TRBV7-2, the J call TRBJ2-5, with 9 bases that match TRBD1. The germline CDR1 and CDR2 sequences are SGHTA and FQGNSA. CDR3 size: 15 residues. Trimming removed 2 bases from V and 5 bases from J; junction bases left unmatched: 6.

The CDR3 DNA reads as TGTGCCAGCAGTACGACGCGGGGCACCCATCAGCCCCAGCATTTT. Translation: CASSTTRGTHQPQHF. The chain uses TRBV6-5 and TRBJ1-5; a possible D gene is TRBD1 (5 bases). V was cut by 5 bases and J by 5 bases, with 16 bases left in between. This CDR3 comprises 15 residues. In germline, CDR1 is MNHEY, CDR2 SVGAGI.

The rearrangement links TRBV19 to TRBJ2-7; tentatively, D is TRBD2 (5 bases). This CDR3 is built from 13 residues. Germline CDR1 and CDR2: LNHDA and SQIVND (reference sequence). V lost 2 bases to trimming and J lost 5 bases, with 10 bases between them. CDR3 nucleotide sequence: TGTGCCAGTAGTATAACCGGTAGCGACGAGCAGTACTTC. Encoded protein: CASSITGSDEQYF.